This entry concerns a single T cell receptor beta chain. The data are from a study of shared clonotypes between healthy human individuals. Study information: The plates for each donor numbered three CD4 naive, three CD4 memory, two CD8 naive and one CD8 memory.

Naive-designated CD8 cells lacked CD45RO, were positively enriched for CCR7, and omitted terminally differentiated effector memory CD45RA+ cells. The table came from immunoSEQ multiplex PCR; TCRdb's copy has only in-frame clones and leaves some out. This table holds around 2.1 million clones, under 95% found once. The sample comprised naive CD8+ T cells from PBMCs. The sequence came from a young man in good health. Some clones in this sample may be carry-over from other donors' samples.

The CDR3 DNA is TGTGCCAGCAGTTCCGGACTAGTGAAGGGAGAGCAGTACTTC. Translation: CASSSGLVKGEQYF. The chain employs TRBV5-5 and TRBJ2-7; 7 positions agree with TRBD2. Germline CDR1 and CDR2: SGHKS and YYEKEE (reference sequence). The V and J ends lost 5 bases and 7 bases, in that order; junction bases with no gene match: 12. The CDR3 extends over 14 amino acids.